Listed below are T cell receptor beta chains from one sample, sequenced in a study of early T cells in non-severe SARS-CoV-2 infection. TCRdb re-called the 5' RACE reads through MiXCR, storing one row per CDR3 protein. Of about 55,000 distinct CDR3 sequences in the sample, 9.5% to 15% are singletons; the top ten hold less than 4.5%. Sequenced input: whole blood. These receptors were taken from an adult who was a healthcare worker with PCR-confirmed SARS-CoV-2 infection or an uninfected control (not recorded which). Each CDR3 is given with its conserved first and last residue. A D gene is named only where the DNA matches it firmly. Expanded clones are given a class, and other clones once, few, many or no size at all.

V gene: TRBV14; D gene: .; clone size: many; J gene: TRBJ2-5; CDR3 protein: CASSQGTAETQYF; CDR3 DNA: TGTGCCAGCAGCCAAGGAACAGCCGAGACCCAGTACTTC
V gene: TRBV7-3; D gene: .; clone size: .; J gene: TRBJ1-3; CDR3 protein: CASSSDSYSENTIYF; CDR3 DNA: TGTGCCAGCAGCTCGGACAGCTACTCTGAAAACACCATATATTTT
V gene: TRBV5-1; D gene: .; clone size: many; J gene: TRBJ1-6; CDR3 protein: CASSPGRYSPLHF; CDR3 DNA: TGCGCCAGCAGCCCCGGCAGGTACTCACCCCTCCACTTT
V gene: TRBV10-1; D gene: .; clone size: many; J gene: TRBJ2-2; CDR3 protein: CASRLGTGELFF; CDR3 DNA: TGCGCCAGCAGGCTGGGCACCGGGGAGCTGTTTTTT
V gene: TRBV28; D gene: TRBD2; clone size: many; J gene: TRBJ2-3; CDR3 protein: CASSPGTSGSRTDTQYF; CDR3 DNA: TGTGCCAGCAGTCCCGGGACTAGCGGGAGTCGAACAGATACGCAGTATTTT
V gene: TRBV27; D gene: .; clone size: .; J gene: TRBJ2-3; CDR3 protein: CASSLGELGSQKQYF; CDR3 DNA: TGTGCCAGCAGTTTAGGCGAGCTAGGGTCCCAGAAGCAGTATTTT
V gene: TRBV5-1; D gene: TRBD2; clone size: .; J gene: TRBJ2-1; CDR3 protein: CASRVAGDYNEQFF; CDR3 DNA: TGCGCCAGCAGGGTGGCGGGAGACTACAATGAGCAGTTCTTC
V gene: TRBV29-1; D gene: .; clone size: few; J gene: TRBJ1-1; CDR3 protein: CSVEEGTNTEAFF; CDR3 DNA: TGCAGCGTTGAAGAGGGCACGAACACTGAAGCTTTCTTT
V gene: TRBV20-1; D gene: TRBD2; clone size: .; J gene: TRBJ2-3; CDR3 protein: CSARALRLAGYTDTQYF; CDR3 DNA: TGCAGTGCTAGGGCCCTAAGGCTAGCGGGCTACACAGATACGCAGTATTTT
V gene: TRBV28; D gene: .; clone size: .; J gene: TRBJ2-7; CDR3 protein: CATLGGLMTYEQYF; CDR3 DNA: TGTGCTACCCTCGGGGGCCTGATGACCTACGAGCAGTACTTC
V gene: TRBV7-3; D gene: .; clone size: .; J gene: TRBJ1-6; CDR3 protein: CASSYQGQKNSPLHF; CDR3 DNA: TGTGCCAGCAGCTACCAGGGGCAGAAGAATTCACCCCTCCACTTT
V gene: TRBV5-1; D gene: .; clone size: many; J gene: TRBJ1-2; CDR3 protein: CASPLLKHYGYTF; CDR3 DNA: TGCGCCAGCCCGTTATTGAAGCACTATGGCTACACCTTC
V gene: TRBV7-9; D gene: .; clone size: .; J gene: TRBJ2-7; CDR3 protein: CASSLGHNEQYF; CDR3 DNA: TGTGCCAGCAGCTTAGGCCATAACGAGCAGTACTTC
V gene: TRBV29-1; D gene: TRBD2; clone size: many; J gene: TRBJ2-7; CDR3 protein: CSVFSGSSYEQYF; CDR3 DNA: TGCAGCGTTTTTAGCGGGAGCTCCTACGAGCAGTACTTC
V gene: TRBV28; D gene: TRBD1; clone size: many; J gene: TRBJ2-7; CDR3 protein: CASHERGLSYEQYF; CDR3 DNA: TGTGCCAGCCATGAAAGGGGGCTATCCTACGAGCAGTACTTC
V gene: TRBV6-6; D gene: TRBD2; clone size: .; J gene: TRBJ2-3; CDR3 protein: CASSGGGGTQYF; CDR3 DNA: TGTGCCAGCAGTGGGGGGGGAGGTACGCAGTATTTT
V gene: TRBV7-2; D gene: TRBD1; clone size: many; J gene: TRBJ1-6; CDR3 protein: CASSLAGTEDSPLHF; CDR3 DNA: TGTGCCAGCAGCTTAGCCGGGACAGAGGATTCACCCCTCCACTTT
V gene: TRBV2; D gene: .; clone size: many; J gene: TRBJ2-5; CDR3 protein: CASTRNQGGQTQYF; CDR3 DNA: TGTGCCAGCACCCGAAACCAGGGCGGGCAGACCCAGTACTTC
V gene: TRBV9; D gene: TRBD1; clone size: few; J gene: TRBJ2-5; CDR3 protein: CASSPGTANFRETQYF; CDR3 DNA: TGTGCCAGCAGCCCCGGGACAGCCAATTTTCGGGAGACCCAGTACTTC
V gene: TRBV28; D gene: .; clone size: .; J gene: TRBJ1-5; CDR3 protein: CASSLSETGIRQPQHF; CDR3 DNA: TGTGCCAGCAGTTTATCGGAGACAGGCATTCGTCAGCCCCAGCATTTT
V gene: TRBV2; D gene: TRBD1; clone size: few; J gene: TRBJ2-1; CDR3 protein: CASLDRGFYNEQFF; CDR3 DNA: TGTGCCAGCCTAGACAGGGGGTTCTACAATGAGCAGTTCTTC
V gene: TRBV5-1; D gene: .; clone size: .; J gene: TRBJ2-5; CDR3 protein: CASSFQGSQETQYF; CDR3 DNA: TGCGCCAGCAGCTTTCAAGGCAGCCAAGAGACCCAGTACTTC
V gene: TRBV2; D gene: TRBD1; clone size: few; J gene: TRBJ2-3; CDR3 protein: CASSGSGGADTQYF; CDR3 DNA: TGTGCCAGCAGCGGCTCAGGGGGTGCAGATACGCAGTATTTT
V gene: TRBV4-1; D gene: .; clone size: many; J gene: TRBJ2-5; CDR3 protein: CASSQPGPHQETQYF; CDR3 DNA: TGCGCCAGCAGCCAACCCGGGCCACACCAAGAGACCCAGTACTTC
V gene: TRBV27; D gene: .; clone size: few; J gene: TRBJ1-1; CDR3 protein: CASSLSRGVGTEAFF; CDR3 DNA: TGTGCCAGCAGTTTATCACGGGGGGTCGGGACTGAAGCTTTCTTT
V gene: TRBV12-3/TRBV12-4; D gene: TRBD1; clone size: many; J gene: TRBJ2-1; CDR3 protein: CASSLGQQYNEQFF; CDR3 DNA: TGTGCCAGCAGTTTGGGACAGCAGTACAATGAGCAGTTCTTC
V gene: TRBV5-6; D gene: TRBD2; clone size: .; J gene: TRBJ2-1; CDR3 protein: CASSSQTSGKLNEQFF; CDR3 DNA: TGTGCCAGCAGCTCGCAGACTAGCGGGAAGTTGAATGAGCAGTTCTTC
V gene: TRBV28; D gene: .; clone size: few; J gene: TRBJ2-2; CDR3 protein: CAGGIANTGELFF; CDR3 DNA: TGTGCCGGGGGCATCGCGAACACCGGGGAGCTGTTTTTT
V gene: TRBV18; D gene: .; clone size: few; J gene: TRBJ1-5; CDR3 protein: CASSLLEGSDNQPQHF; CDR3 DNA: TGTGCCAGCTCACTCCTCGAGGGGAGCGACAATCAGCCCCAGCATTTT
V gene: TRBV5-5; D gene: .; clone size: many; J gene: TRBJ2-7; CDR3 protein: CASSLRGSASYEQYF; CDR3 DNA: TGTGCCAGCAGCTTGCGAGGCAGTGCTTCCTACGAGCAGTACTTC
V gene: TRBV24-1; D gene: TRBD2; clone size: many; J gene: TRBJ2-1; CDR3 protein: CATSDFRTSGFLSEQFF; CDR3 DNA: TGTGCCACCAGTGACTTCCGGACTAGCGGGTTTTTATCTGAGCAGTTCTTC
V gene: TRBV4-1; D gene: .; clone size: many; J gene: TRBJ1-1; CDR3 protein: CASSHSTEAFF; CDR3 DNA: TGCGCCAGCAGCCATAGTACTGAAGCTTTCTTT
V gene: TRBV29-1; D gene: .; clone size: few; J gene: TRBJ1-2; CDR3 protein: CSVARANYGYTF; CDR3 DNA: TGCAGCGTTGCCAGGGCAAACTATGGCTACACCTTC
V gene: TRBV5-5; D gene: .; clone size: .; J gene: TRBJ1-2; CDR3 protein: CASSLVTSGLSSGYTF; CDR3 DNA: TGTGCCAGCAGCTTGGTGACGTCAGGGCTATCAAGTGGCTACACCTTC
V gene: TRBV27; D gene: .; clone size: many; J gene: TRBJ1-3; CDR3 protein: CASSLRGGGSPSGNTIYF; CDR3 DNA: TGTGCCAGCAGTTTAAGAGGGGGTGGCAGCCCCTCTGGAAACACCATATATTTT
V gene: TRBV20-1; D gene: TRBD2; clone size: many; J gene: TRBJ2-1; CDR3 protein: CSAREGLAGHNEQFF; CDR3 DNA: TGCAGTGCTAGAGAAGGACTAGCGGGCCACAATGAGCAGTTCTTC
V gene: TRBV7-9; D gene: TRBD1; clone size: .; J gene: TRBJ1-1; CDR3 protein: CASSLARTGEGVFF; CDR3 DNA: TGTGCCAGCAGCTTAGCGAGGACAGGGGAGGGAGTTTTCTTT